This is a list of T cell receptor beta chains from one sample in a study of T cells after yellow fever vaccination. TCRdb called the 5' RACE reads again in MiXCR, with one record for every CDR3 protein. The sample holds 25,000 to 35,000 distinct CDR3 sequences; 4.4% are singletons and the top ten take 40% to 50%. Material: CD8+ T cells sorted from PBMCs, obtained 5 days after the yellow fever booster vaccination. These receptors originate from a man under 40 who received the YFV17D yellow fever vaccine. Each CDR3 is given with its conserved first and last residue. A D gene is named only where the DNA matches it firmly. Clone sizes are given selectively: once, few, many, or a class where the clone is expanded.

TRBV2	many	TRBJ2-2	-	TGTGCCGTCCGCTTGGACACCGGGGAGCTGTTTTTT	CAVRLDTGELFF
TRBV4-3	many	TRBJ1-5	-	TGCGCCAGCAGCCCGTCAGATACAGGCAATCAGCCCCAGCATTTT	CASSPSDTGNQPQHF
TRBV4-1	-	TRBJ1-1	-	TGCGCCAGCAGCCAAGATAGTTATGAGAAGTCTCTTAACACTGAAGCTTTCTTT	CASSQDSYEKSLNTEAFF
TRBV12-3/TRBV12-4	many	TRBJ2-2	-	TGTGCCACCTCAGATCTGAGGAGTAACACCGGGGAGCTGTTTTTT	CATSDLRSNTGELFF
TRBV10-3	many	TRBJ2-5	-	TGTGCCATCAGTGCGGGAGAGACCCAGTACTTC	CAISAGETQYF
TRBV12-3/TRBV12-4	many	TRBJ2-1	-	TGTGCCAGCAGTTCAGGAGACAATGAGCAGTTCTTC	CASSSGDNEQFF
TRBV7-6	many	TRBJ2-3	TRBD2	TGTGCCAGCAGCTTGGCACTAGCGGGGCTCTCCTTT	CASSLALAGLSF
TRBV7-9	many	TRBJ2-7	-	TGTGCCAGCAGCTTCTGGGACGACTACGAGCAGTACTTC	CASSFWDDYEQYF
TRBV9	many	TRBJ1-4	TRBD1	TGTGCCAGCAGCGTAAGGTCAGGGGGCGAAGCTAATGAAAAACTGTTTTTT	CASSVRSGGEANEKLFF
TRBV18	many	TRBJ1-2	-	TGTGCCAGCTCACCACCGGAGAGCTACTATGGCTACACCTTC	CASSPPESYYGYTF
TRBV7-3	-	TRBJ1-1	-	TGTGCCAGCAGCTTCGGGACGAACACTGAAGCTTTCTTT	CASSFGTNTEAFF
TRBV5-1	many	TRBJ2-2	-	TGCGCCAGCAGCTTTGGACAGTTAAGTGCCCACCGGGAGCTGTTTTTT	CASSFGQLSAHRELFF
TRBV5-6	many	TRBJ2-1	-	TGTGCCAGCAGCTTGGCATTAGCCGGGAATGTTGAGCAGTTCTTC	CASSLALAGNVEQFF
TRBV9	many	TRBJ2-3	TRBD2	TGTGCCAGCAGCGCCGGGGGGTCTAGCACAGATACGCAGTATTTT	CASSAGGSSTDTQYF
TRBV5-1	many	TRBJ1-3	-	TGCGCCAGCAGCTTTTCTCCGGGAAACACCATATATTTT	CASSFSPGNTIYF
TRBV20-1	many	TRBJ2-7	TRBD1	TGCAGTGCTATGGGACAGTTCTACGAGCAGTACTTC	CSAMGQFYEQYF
TRBV6-1	many	TRBJ2-5	-	TGTGCCAGCAGACCTTTATGGGAGCGCACAGGGACCCAGTACTTC	CASRPLWERTGTQYF
TRBV29-1	many	TRBJ2-7	-	TGCAGCGTTGGCCAGGGTATTATCTACGAGCAGTACTTC	CSVGQGIIYEQYF
TRBV27	many	TRBJ2-7	-	TGTGCCAGCAGTTTAACCCCGGGGACCTACGAGCAGTACTTC	CASSLTPGTYEQYF
TRBV4-1	many	TRBJ2-1	TRBD2	TGCGCCAGCAGCCAAGAGGATCGGGGGGCCGGCCTAGCGGGAAACTCCTACAATGAGCAGTTCTTC	CASSQEDRGAGLAGNSYNEQFF
TRBV28	many	TRBJ2-7	-	TGTGCCAGCAGTGCAATAGGAGCCCCCTACGAGCAGTACTTC	CASSAIGAPYEQYF
TRBV10-1	many	TRBJ2-7	-	TGCGCCAGCAGTTTCGTGGATCCCGGAGGAGAGCAGTACTTC	CASSFVDPGGEQYF
TRBV7-9	many	TRBJ2-5	-	TGTGCCAGCAGCTTTTTCCCAGGGTACAAGCCGGAGACCCAGTACTTC	CASSFFPGYKPETQYF
TRBV7-7	many	TRBJ2-3	-	TGTGCCAGCAGCCCACTACCGGGGGCAGATACGCAGTATTTT	CASSPLPGADTQYF
TRBV7-9	many	TRBJ1-1	-	TGTGCCAGCAGCTTGGACCTCGGCTCTGAAGCTTTCTTT	CASSLDLGSEAFF
TRBV27	few	TRBJ1-1	-	TGTGCCAGTTGTACTAACACTGAAGCTTTCTTT	CASCTNTEAFF
TRBV4-1	many	TRBJ2-1	-	TGCGCCAGCAGCCAAGTCCGGAGGTTATCCTACAATGAGCAGTTCTTC	CASSQVRRLSYNEQFF
TRBV11-2	many	TRBJ2-7	-	TGTGCCAGCAGCCCCACCCTGCCAGGAACCGAGCAGTACTTC	CASSPTLPGTEQYF
TRBV29-1	many	TRBJ2-6	-	TGCAGCGTTGTTAGGGATACAGGTTTTGAGGCCAACGTCCTGACTTTC	CSVVRDTGFEANVLTF
TRBV28	many	TRBJ2-1	TRBD2	TGTGCCAGCAGCAAGGGACTAAATGGCTACAATGAGCAGTTCTTC	CASSKGLNGYNEQFF
TRBV19	many	TRBJ1-1	-	TGTGCCAGTAGTATAGAAGGCCCGGGGAACACTGAAGCTTTCTTT	CASSIEGPGNTEAFF
TRBV7-8	many	TRBJ1-4	-	TGTGCCAGCAGCTTAGCGTCCGGGCGGGCAACTAATGAAAAACTGTTTTTT	CASSLASGRATNEKLFF
TRBV20-1	many	TRBJ1-1	TRBD1	TGCAGTGCTAGGACCGACAGGGGAGCTTTCTTT	CSARTDRGAFF